The rows below give T cell receptor beta chains drawn from one sample of a study of blood T cells in healthy people across ages. TCRdb processed the 5' RACE reads anew with MiXCR; each CDR3 protein has one entry. The sample includes 750,000 to 1,000,000 distinct CDR3 sequences, 25% to 35% seen only once; the top ten take around 9.6%. This same sample was also part of a study on T cells of mothers and their children.

Source material: blood. All receptors derive from a woman aged 35 to 49 in good health. Both conserved end residues are part of each CDR3. The D gene is left open where the match is weak. Rows may omit the clone size; those that give it use once, few, many or a size class.

d_call,j_call,clone_size,v_call,cdr3_aa,cdr3_nt
.,TRBJ2-7,many,TRBV3-1,CASSPWGRPNHEQYF,TGTGCCAGCAGTCCCTGGGGGAGACCAAACCACGAGCAGTACTTC
TRBD1,TRBJ2-7,many,TRBV29-1,CSVEGTGRAYEQYF,TGCAGCGTTGAAGGGACAGGCAGGGCCTACGAGCAGTACTTC
.,TRBJ2-5,few,TRBV7-6,CASSLLNVGETQYF,TGTGCCAGCAGCTTATTAAACGTTGGGGAGACCCAGTACTTC
TRBD1,TRBJ1-4,.,TRBV20-1,CSARDRTGSNEKLFF,TGCAGTGCTAGGGACAGGACAGGGTCTAATGAAAAACTGTTTTTT
TRBD1,TRBJ2-6,few,TRBV16,CASSPRGRGLSGANVLTF,TGTGCCAGCAGCCCCCGGGGCAGGGGGCTCTCTGGGGCCAACGTCCTGACTTTC
.,TRBJ1-1,.,TRBV4-1,CASSPRNAPEAFF,TGCGCCAGCAGCCCTCGTAACGCACCTGAAGCTTTCTTT
.,TRBJ2-1,.,TRBV9,CASSGIGGGPENEQFF,TGTGCCAGCAGCGGGATAGGGGGGGGGCCGGAGAATGAGCAGTTCTTC
.,TRBJ1-5,.,TRBV2,CASRKKADNQPQHF,TGTGCCAGCAGGAAGAAGGCGGATAATCAGCCCCAGCATTTT
TRBD1,TRBJ2-5,.,TRBV5-5,CASSLADRGRAREQYF,TGTGCCAGCAGCTTAGCCGACAGGGGGCGGGCGCGGGAGCAGTACTTC
.,TRBJ2-3,.,TRBV24-1,CATAGQLSTDTQYF,TGTGCCACAGCGGGACAGTTGAGCACAGATACGCAGTATTTT
TRBD2,TRBJ2-5,.,TRBV14,CASSQDVLAGGRETQYF,TGTGCCAGCAGCCAAGATGTCCTAGCGGGGGGACGAGAGACCCAGTACTTC
TRBD2,TRBJ2-1,.,TRBV28,CASSWTSGAPYNEQFF,TGTGCCAGCAGTTGGACTAGCGGGGCCCCATACAATGAGCAGTTCTTC
TRBD2,TRBJ2-7,.,TRBV11-2,CASSYGTSGVEQYF,TGTGCCAGCAGCTACGGGACTAGCGGGGTCGAGCAGTACTTC
TRBD2,TRBJ2-5,.,TRBV12-3/TRBV12-4,CASSFIGTSGYQETQYF,TGTGCCAGCAGTTTTATTGGGACTAGCGGATACCAAGAGACCCAGTACTTC
.,TRBJ1-1,.,TRBV9,CASSSKWGQGPVGTEAFF,TGTGCCAGCAGCTCGAAATGGGGCCAGGGCCCCGTTGGGACTGAAGCTTTCTTT
.,TRBJ1-2,many,TRBV3-1,CASSQGFGPLNYGYTF,TGTGCCAGCAGCCAAGGTTTCGGGCCGCTTAACTATGGCTACACCTTC
.,TRBJ2-1,many,TRBV18,CASSPSRDNEQFF,TGTGCCAGCTCACCGTCGAGGGACAATGAGCAGTTCTTC
.,TRBJ1-1,.,TRBV28,CASSFLGKAFF,TGTGCCAGCAGTTTTTTAGGAAAAGCTTTCTTT
.,TRBJ2-3,.,TRBV7-3,CASSPAYRESTDTQYF,TGTGCCAGCAGCCCAGCCTACAGGGAGAGCACAGATACGCAGTATTTT
TRBD1,TRBJ2-7,few,TRBV28,CASFNPQGNEQYF,TGTGCCAGCTTCAATCCACAGGGGAACGAGCAGTACTTC
TRBD2,TRBJ2-1,many,TRBV7-9,CASSLGLAAYNEQFF,TGTGCCAGCAGCTTAGGTCTAGCGGCCTACAATGAGCAGTTCTTC
.,TRBJ1-4,few,TRBV2,CASRTGTPGEKLFF,TGTGCCAGCAGAACCGGGACCCCAGGGGAAAAACTGTTTTTT
TRBD1,TRBJ2-7,few,TRBV20-1,CSARDVQGTYEQYF,TGCAGTGCTAGAGATGTACAGGGGACCTACGAGCAGTACTTC
TRBD1,TRBJ2-5,few,TRBV29-1,CSARQGAGTQYF,TGCAGCGCACGACAGGGGGCAGGGACCCAGTACTTC
TRBD1,TRBJ2-5,.,TRBV20-1,CSASPGTGGAGGETQYF,TGCAGTGCTAGTCCCGGGACAGGGGGCGCAGGAGGAGAGACCCAGTACTTC
.,TRBJ2-5,.,TRBV7-3,CASSLGGNSWETQYF,TGTGCCAGCAGCTTAGGCGGGAACTCGTGGGAGACCCAGTACTTC
.,TRBJ2-5,many,TRBV5-8,CASSLAYSGQQETQYF,TGTGCCAGCAGCTTGGCCTACTCTGGGCAGCAAGAGACCCAGTACTTC
TRBD1,TRBJ2-5,few,TRBV5-1,CASSYQGQGGGETQYF,TGCGCCAGCAGCTACCAGGGACAGGGAGGAGGGGAGACCCAGTACTTC
.,TRBJ1-5,.,TRBV7-2,CASSLEYGDQPQHF,TGTGCCAGCAGCTTAGAATACGGTGATCAGCCCCAGCATTTT
TRBD1,TRBJ1-2,few,TRBV28,CAGGQGYGYTF,TGTGCCGGCGGACAGGGATATGGCTACACCTTC
.,TRBJ2-7,.,TRBV10-3,CAISELGGLSYEQYF,TGTGCCATCAGTGAGCTAGGGGGGCTCTCCTACGAGCAGTACTTC
TRBD2,TRBJ2-1,.,TRBV5-1,CASSPRLTSGGYNEQFF,TGCGCCAGCAGCCCAAGACTGACTAGCGGGGGATACAATGAGCAGTTCTTC
.,TRBJ2-5,.,TRBV7-2,CASSLDRKETRYF,TGTGCCAGCAGCTTAGACAGAAAAGAGACCCGGTACTTC
.,TRBJ2-4,few,TRBV28,CASSRQDPKNIQYF,TGTGCCAGCAGTCGACAGGACCCCAAAAACATTCAGTACTTC
TRBD2,TRBJ2-5,.,TRBV5-1,CASSRGGFGETQYF,TGCGCCAGCAGCCGGGGGGGTTTCGGAGAGACCCAGTACTTC
.,TRBJ2-1,.,TRBV12-3/TRBV12-4,CASSRDSSSYNEQFF,TGCGCCAGCAGCCGAGACTCCTCATCCTACAATGAGCAGTTCTTC
TRBD1,TRBJ1-1,.,TRBV20-1,CSATTGGSTEAFF,TGCAGTGCCACGACAGGGGGGAGCACTGAAGCTTTCTTT
.,TRBJ2-7,.,TRBV6-4,CASSDESGLRPEQYF,TGTGCCAGCAGTGACGAATCGGGGTTGCGGCCCGAGCAGTACTTC
.,TRBJ1-6,.,TRBV5-4,CASSLASDNSPLHF,TGTGCCAGCAGCTTGGCCTCTGATAATTCACCCCTCCACTTT
.,TRBJ2-7,.,TRBV7-2,CASTPGAGSPYEQYF,TGTGCCAGCACCCCAGGGGCAGGGAGCCCTTACGAGCAGTACTTC
.,TRBJ2-7,many,TRBV20-1,CSASRDPATREYF,TGCAGTGCTAGCCGGGACCCCGCTACGAGGGAGTACTTC
.,TRBJ2-4,many,TRBV7-9,CASSLVGVIQYF,TGTGCCAGCAGCTTAGTAGGAGTCATTCAGTACTTC
.,TRBJ1-2,.,TRBV30,CAWRRGPFYGYTF,TGTGCCTGGAGGAGGGGACCGTTCTATGGCTACACCTTC
TRBD1,TRBJ2-7,few,TRBV4-1,CASSQDWDRRYEQYF,TGCGCCAGCAGCCAAGATTGGGACAGGCGCTACGAGCAGTACTTC
TRBD1,TRBJ2-7,many,TRBV29-1,CSVGTAYEQYF,TGCAGCGTGGGGACAGCCTACGAGCAGTACTTC
.,TRBJ2-7,many,TRBV3-1,CASSQGVGLNYEQYF,TGTGCCAGCAGCCAAGGAGTCGGACTAAACTACGAGCAGTACTTC
.,TRBJ1-5,few,TRBV28,CASSLRLGGGQPQHF,TGTGCCAGCAGTTTACGGCTCGGTGGGGGTCAGCCCCAGCATTTT
TRBD2,TRBJ2-3,.,TRBV5-1,CASSWGLAGSTDTQYF,TGCGCCAGCAGCTGGGGACTAGCGGGCAGCACAGATACGCAGTATTTT